One sample yielded the 5 T cell receptor beta chains listed below, sequenced in a study of blood T cell repertoires in COVID-19. The protocol was immunoSEQ multiplex PCR, while the TCRdb copy is restricted to in-frame clones and leaves out a portion. Here the sample spans under 85,000 clones, roughly 86% being singletons. The sample taken for sequencing was peripheral blood. Receptors originate from a man between 65 and 85 years old with acute or convalescent COVID-19.

The V and J genes are TRBV6-5 and TRBJ1-1, with a possible D match to TRBD1 (6 bases). This CDR3 has 14 amino acids. Germline values: CDR1 MNHEY, CDR2 SVGAGI. Trimming took off 5 bases at V and 1 base at J, with 11 bases between the two ends. The CDR3 protein is CASSKHRENTEAFF. CDR3 nucleotides: TGTGCCAGCAGTAAACACAGGGAGAACACTGAAGCTTTCTTT.

The V call is TRBV6-5, the J call TRBJ2-1, with TRBD2 as a possible D gene (6 bases). V was clipped by 4 bases and J by 6 bases, with 16 bases between them. CDR3 length: 15 residues. Germline V gene data show CDR1 as MNHEY and CDR2 as SVGAGI. CDR3 protein: CASSSRDLGSNEQFF. The CDR3, as DNA: TGTGCCAGCAGTTCTCGGGACTTGGGAAGCAATGAGCAGTTCTTC.

The chain combines TRBV30 with TRBJ2-1; 9 positions match TRBD1. The CDR3 runs to 15 residues. Germline values: CDR1 GTSNPN, CDR2 SVGIG (reference sequence). V lost 2 bases and J lost 8; bases outside the gene matches: 10. The chain's CDR3 is CAWSPRGQGGDEQFF. The DNA for the CDR3 is TGTGCCTGGAGTCCTCGGGGACAGGGTGGCGATGAGCAGTTCTTC. The variable domain in full, completed from reference TRBV30 and TRBJ2-1, reads SQTIHQWPATLVQPVGSPLSLECTVEGTSNPNLYWYRQAAGRGLQLLFYSVGIGQISSEVPQNLSASRPQDRQFILSSKKLLLSDSGFYLCAWSPRGQGGDEQFFGPGTRLTVL.

The CDR3 nucleotides are TGTGCCAGCAGTTACACGGGGGTTTTTGAGCAGTTCTTC. Its protein is CASSYTGVFEQFF. The V call is TRBV6-2 or TRBV6-3, the J call TRBJ2-1; perhaps TRBD2 as D (6 bases). CDR1 MNHEY and CDR2 SVGEGT come from the germline V gene. CDR3 length equals 13 residues. Trimming stripped 2 bases from V and 9 bases from J, with 11 bases between.

The gene calls are TRBV5-5 and TRBJ2-7, with D unclear. From germline, CDR1 is SGHKS and CDR2 YYEKEE (reference sequence). The ends were cut back, 2 bases at V and 2 bases at J, with 8 bases in the middle. There are 13 residues in the CDR3. For the CDR3, the DNA is TGTGCCAGCAGCTTAACTCCGACCTACGAGCAGTACTTC. It yields the protein CASSLTPTYEQYF.